The 17 T cell receptor beta chains below were found in one sample sequenced in a study of T-cell memory formation after mild COVID-19. TCRdb re-derived calls from the 5' RACE reads in MiXCR, one entry per CDR3 protein. The table lists 50,000 or so distinct CDR3 sequences, 12% of them singletons. Sequences were obtained from PBMCs or a T cell subset sorted from them (not recorded which). These receptor sequences come from a man between 18 and 35 years old who had mild COVID-19 (a few samples of this study predate the infection). Cell type and time point are not known.

The chain uses TRBV7-8 and TRBJ2-7, with 7 bases matching TRBD1. J gave up 2 bases and V 2 bases, and 6 bases lay outside the gene matches. Germline CDR1 SGHVS, CDR2 FQNEAQ. The CDR3 loop spans 15 amino acids. The CDR3 region has the DNA TGTGCCAGCAGCTTATCCGGGACAGCCGCCTACGAGCAGTACTTC. The encoded protein is CASSLSGTAAYEQYF.

This clonotype came up a few times. The V call is TRBV7-2, the J call TRBJ1-5; D is uncertain. Between the trimmed V and J ends, which lost 1 base and 3 bases, there was a span of 10 bases. This CDR3 is built from 15 residues. The V gene's germline CDR1 is SGHTA and CDR2 FQGNSA. The CDR3 here is CASSLEGSVNQPQHF. CDR3 coding DNA: TGTGCCAGCAGCTTAGAAGGGTCTGTCAATCAGCCCCAGCATTTT.

This clonotype came up a few times. The chain uses TRBV3-1 and TRBJ1-5; D might be TRBD1 (5 bases). Germline V gene sequence: CDR1 LGHDT, CDR2 YNNKEL (reference sequence). The CDR3 covers 14 residues. Trimming pared 1 base from V and 5 bases from J, leaving 9 bases between. The CDR3 loop is CASSQGQGDQPQHF. CDR3 coding DNA: TGTGCCAGCAGCCAAGGTCAGGGAGATCAGCCCCAGCATTTT. Complete variable domain (other parts from reference TRBV3-1 and TRBJ1-5): DTAVSQTPKYLVTQMGNDKSIKCEQNLGHDTMYWYKQDSKKFLKIMFSYNNKELIINETVPNRFSPKSPDKAHLNLHINSLELGDSAVYFCASSQGQGDQPQHFGDGTRLSIL.

This clonotype came up many times. J is TRBJ2-1 and V is TRBV7-6; perhaps D is TRBD1 or TRBD2 (7 bases each). Germline V gene data show CDR1 as SGHVS and CDR2 as FNYEAQ. Trimming took off 4 bases at V and 10 bases at J, with 14 bases between the two ends. The CDR3 is 13 residues long. The CDR3 coding sequence is TGTGCCAGCAGCTCACTAGCGACAGGGGAGCAGTTCTTC. Its translation: CASSSLATGEQFF.

This clonotype showed up many times. The chain is built from TRBV24-1 and TRBJ2-1; D is uncertain. CDR1 is KGHDR and CDR2 is SFDVKD in the germline V gene. This CDR3 is built from 13 residues. Between the trimmed V and J ends, which lost 0 bases and 6 bases, there was a span of 5 bases. The CDR3 DNA is TGTGCCACCAGTGATTTGAACGGCAATGAGCAGTTCTTC. Translating it yields CATSDLNGNEQFF.

The table lists this clonotype with a count of one. The V and J genes are TRBV5-1 and TRBJ1-1; 9 bases line up with TRBD1. CDR1 is SGHRS, CDR2 YFSETQ, per germline. Losses at the gene ends were 4 bases for V and 5 bases for J; bases not matched to a gene: 6. The CDR3 has 14 residues. As DNA, the CDR3 is TGCGCCAGCAGCCCCGACAGGGGGACGACTGAAGCTTTCTTT. The encoded protein is CASSPDRGTTEAFF.

The chain is built from TRBV7-2 and TRBJ1-6; no clear D gene. Trimming took off 1 base at V and 10 bases at J, with 8 bases between the two ends. The CDR3 contains 13 residues. Germline-derived CDR1 and CDR2 are SGHTA and FQGNSA. CDR3 residues: CASSLEGRSPLHF. The CDR3 DNA sequence: TGTGCCAGCAGCTTAGAGGGAAGATCACCCCTCCACTTT.

This sequence joins TRBV18 and TRBJ2-1; D gene ambiguous. The germline gives CDR1 KGHSH, CDR2 LQKENI. The CDR3 contains 12 residues. The V gene lost 3 bases and the J gene lost 5 bases, with 5 bases spanning the gap. CDR3 protein: CASSPTDNEQFF. Written as DNA, the CDR3 is TGTGCCAGCTCACCTACAGACAATGAGCAGTTCTTC.

The table lists this clonotype with a few counts. V gene TRBV7-2 combines with J gene TRBJ1-5, with 8 bases that match TRBD1. The junction had 7 bases not matched to a gene; V was cut back by 5 bases and J by 7 bases. This CDR3 is 14 amino acids long. Germline values: CDR1 SGHTA, CDR2 FQGNSA. CDR3 sequence: CASSPQGARQPQHF. Written as DNA, the CDR3 is TGTGCCAGCAGCCCGCAGGGGGCCCGGCAGCCCCAGCATTTT.

V usage is TRBV6-5 and J usage is TRBJ1-6, with TRBD1 matching 8 bases. This CDR3 region has 17 residues. Per the germline V gene, CDR1 is MNHEY and CDR2 is SVGAGI. The ends lost 5 bases at V and 2 bases at J; junction bases unmatched: 8. For the CDR3, the DNA is TGTGCCAGCAGTGGCCAGGGGGCGGGGGCCTATAATTCACCCCTCCACTTT. It is translated as CASSGQGAGAYNSPLHF.

This clonotype was seen only once. This chain joins TRBV7-8 and TRBJ1-4; possibly TRBD1 for D (5 bases). The CDR3 contains 16 residues. Germline V gene lookup returns CDR1 SGHVS and CDR2 FQNEAQ. V lost 3 bases to trimming and J lost 6 bases, with 17 bases between them. The DNA of the CDR3 is TGTGCCAGCAGCTTTTCCCGCCAGGGTAGCGATGAAAAACTGTTTTTT. Amino acid sequence: CASSFSRQGSDEKLFF.

This clonotype showed up just a few times. J is TRBJ2-5 and V is TRBV28; D might be TRBD2 (5 bases). V was trimmed by 6 bases and J by 2 bases, leaving 7 bases between them. CDR1 and CDR2 (germline): MDHEN, SYDVKM. The CDR3 has 12 residues. CDR3 in DNA: TGTGCCAGCAGCGACTATCAAGAGACCCAGTACTTC. It codes for CASSDYQETQYF.

Worth noting for this clonotype: One junction end does not reproduce the germline sequence, and a read error may be involved. The V and J genes are TRBV24-1 and TRBJ2-2; 7 bases match TRBD1. CDR1 and CDR2 from the germline V gene are KGHDR and SFDVKD. This CDR3 is 12 amino acids long. The CDR3 spells CATGGPTGELIF. CDR3 coding DNA: TGTGCCACAGGGGGCCCCACCGGGGAGCTGATTTTT.

This clonotype occurred many times. The chain carries TRBV6-1 and TRBJ2-7; a possible D gene is TRBD2 (6 bases). V was pared by 7 bases and J by 6 bases, with 19 bases between. The CDR3 sequence is 14 residues long. Germline loops: CDR1 MNHNS, CDR2 SASEGT. The CDR3 loop is CASISGLPRSEQYF. The CDR3 DNA sequence: TGTGCCAGCATCTCGGGACTTCCTCGCTCCGAGCAGTACTTC.

The chain uses TRBV7-2 and TRBJ2-4; tentatively, D is TRBD1 (5 bases). V gave up 6 bases and J gave up 3 bases, with 15 bases separating them. The CDR3 has 15 amino acids. The germline CDR1 and CDR2 sequences are SGHTA and FQGNSA. The CDR3, as DNA: TGTGCCAGCAGTGCTCAAACAGGCTTCAAAAACATTCAGTACTTC. Its protein product is CASSAQTGFKNIQYF.

This clonotype has a count of ten or more. This CDR3 reads CASSLRANTQYF. CDR3 DNA sequence: TGTGCCAGCAGTTTGCGGGCGAATACGCAGTATTTT. The chain uses TRBV28 and TRBJ2-3; TRBD2 is a possible D gene (5 bases). Per the germline V gene, CDR1 is MDHEN and CDR2 is SYDVKM. This CDR3 spans 12 amino acids. V was trimmed by 3 bases and J by 7 bases, leaving 8 bases between them.

The chain has TRBV7-2 and TRBJ1-3; 7 bases align to TRBD1. V shed 3 bases and J 1 base; nucleotides not matched to a gene: 6. The germline CDR1 and CDR2 sequences are SGHTA and FQGNSA. This CDR3 is 16 amino acids long. The CDR3 DNA reads as TGTGCCAGCAGCTTTACAGGGGTCGTGTCTGGAAACACCATATATTTT. Residues: CASSFTGVVSGNTIYF.